The clone carrying this TCR beta chain occurred a few times. Its antigen remains unknown. Treatment noted: roughly 10-day PBMC culture with coronavirus spike peptide pools or control peptides (ViraFEST assay). Cell culture was performed with roughly 2 million PBMCs per well in the presence of about 11 IU/ml IL-2 and 10 ug/ml peptide pools. The Oncomine TCR Beta short-read assay generated sequence data from the DNA of cultured CD4+ T cells. TCRdb reprocessed the PCR reads via MiXCR and lists one record per CDR3 protein. Of approximately 9,700 distinct CDR3 sequences in the sample, 26% are singletons; the top ten hold 46%. This entry comes from a study of vaccination and CD4 T cells after COVID-19. The overall study: Between diagnosis and the drawing of post-COVID samples lay a median 101 days (range 35 to 161). Culture controls were given either a CEFX pool, an HIV-1 Nef pool, or no peptide.

This CDR3 is 17 amino acids long. With V trimmed by 1 base and J by 5 bases, 10 bases remained unmatched. Per the germline V gene, CDR1 is SGHNT and CDR2 is YENEEA. Material: CD4+ T cells from blood, cultured in vitro, obtained before SARS-CoV-2 vaccination. The chain recombines TRBV11-3 with TRBJ2-5, with 10 bases matching TRBD2. This sequence originates from a human donor who received a COVID-19 vaccine. The CDR3 is CASSLGAAGGPWETQYF. DNA of the CDR3: TGTGCCAGCAGCTTAGGGGCAGCGGGGGGGCCATGGGAGACCCAGTACTTC.